In this sample, the clone carrying this T cell receptor beta chain turned up a few times. TCRdb called the reads again in MiXCR, with one record for every CDR3 protein. The profile shows fewer than 350,000 distinct CDR3 sequences, more than 8% of them singletons. V shed 2 bases, J shed 1 base, and the junction held 9 bases outside the gene matches. Germline values: CDR1 ENHRY, CDR2 SYGVKD. CDR3 size: 19 residues. This entry is derived from a study of T cell repertoires in cytomegalovirus infection. Across the whole study: Indications came from public TCR beta signatures; they pointed to CMV infection and to a matching HLA type.

Sequenced sample: PBMCs. The source of this sequence is a human donor in good health (CMV status not recorded). Some clones in this sample may be carry-over from other donors' samples. The chain recombines TRBV10-3 with TRBJ2-5, with 14 nucleotides matching TRBD2. CDR3 loop: CAISETLPTSGGAQETQYF. The CDR3 DNA is TGTGCCATCAGTGAGACCCTCCCGACTAGCGGGGGGGCCCAAGAGACCCAGTACTTC.